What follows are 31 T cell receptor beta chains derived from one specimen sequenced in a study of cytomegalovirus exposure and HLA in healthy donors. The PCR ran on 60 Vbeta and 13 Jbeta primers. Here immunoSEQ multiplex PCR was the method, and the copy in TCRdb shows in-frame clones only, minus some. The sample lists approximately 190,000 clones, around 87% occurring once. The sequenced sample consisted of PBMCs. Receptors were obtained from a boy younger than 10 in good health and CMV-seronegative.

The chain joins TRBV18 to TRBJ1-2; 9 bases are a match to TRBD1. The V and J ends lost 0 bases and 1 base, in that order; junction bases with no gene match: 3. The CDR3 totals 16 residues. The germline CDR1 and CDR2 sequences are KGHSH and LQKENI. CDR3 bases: TGTGCCAGCTCACCACCCCCGGGACAGGGTAACTATGGCTACACCTTC. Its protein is CASSPPPGQGNYGYTF. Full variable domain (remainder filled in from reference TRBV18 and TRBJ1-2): NAGVMQNPRHLVRRRGQEARLRCSPMKGHSHVYWYRQLPEEGLKFMVYLQKENIIDESGMPKERFSAEFPKEGPSILRIQQVVRGDSAAYFCASSPPPGQGNYGYTFGSGTRLTVV.

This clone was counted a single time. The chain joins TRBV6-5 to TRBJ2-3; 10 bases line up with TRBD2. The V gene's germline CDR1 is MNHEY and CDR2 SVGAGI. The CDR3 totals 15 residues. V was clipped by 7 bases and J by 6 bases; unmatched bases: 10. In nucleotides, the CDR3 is TGTGCCAGCAACACACCTAGCGGGAGAGCGGATACGCAGTATTTT. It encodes CASNTPSGRADTQYF.

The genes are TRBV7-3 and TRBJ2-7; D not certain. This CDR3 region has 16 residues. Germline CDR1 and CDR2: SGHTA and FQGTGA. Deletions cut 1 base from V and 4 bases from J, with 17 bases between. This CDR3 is CASSLSGPPSLYEQYF. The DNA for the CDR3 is TGTGCCAGCAGCTTAAGCGGTCCTCCGAGCCTTTACGAGCAGTACTTC.

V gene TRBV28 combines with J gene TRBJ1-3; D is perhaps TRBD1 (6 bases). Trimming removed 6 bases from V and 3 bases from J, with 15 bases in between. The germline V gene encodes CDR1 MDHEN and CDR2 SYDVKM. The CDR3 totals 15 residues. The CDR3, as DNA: TGTGCCAGCAGGGCTAAGGACAGTGATGGAAACACCATATATTTT. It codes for CASRAKDSDGNTIYF.

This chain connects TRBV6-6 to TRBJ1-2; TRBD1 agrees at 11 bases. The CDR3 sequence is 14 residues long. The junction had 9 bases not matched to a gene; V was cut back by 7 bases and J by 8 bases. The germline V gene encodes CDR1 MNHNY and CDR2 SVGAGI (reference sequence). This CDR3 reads CASTMDRGRLGYTF. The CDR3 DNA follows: TGTGCCAGCACCATGGACAGGGGGCGCCTCGGCTACACCTTC.

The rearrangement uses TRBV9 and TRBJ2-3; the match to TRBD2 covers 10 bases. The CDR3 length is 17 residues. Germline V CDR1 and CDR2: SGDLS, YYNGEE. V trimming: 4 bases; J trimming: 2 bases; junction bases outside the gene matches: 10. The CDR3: CASSPRTSGTLTDTQYF. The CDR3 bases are TGTGCCAGCAGCCCTAGGACTAGCGGAACTCTCACAGATACGCAGTATTTT.

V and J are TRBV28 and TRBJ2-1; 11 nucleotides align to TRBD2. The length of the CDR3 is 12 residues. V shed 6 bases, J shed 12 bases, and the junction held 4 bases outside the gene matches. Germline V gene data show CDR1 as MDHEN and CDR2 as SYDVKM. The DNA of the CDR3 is TGTGCCAGCAGACTAGCGGGAGATGCGCAGTTCTTC. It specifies CASRLAGDAQFF.

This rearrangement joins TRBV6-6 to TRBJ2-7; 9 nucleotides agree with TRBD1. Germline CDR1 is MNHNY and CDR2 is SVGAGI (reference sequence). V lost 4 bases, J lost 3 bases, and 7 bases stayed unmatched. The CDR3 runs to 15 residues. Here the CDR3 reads CASSSIQGADYEQYF. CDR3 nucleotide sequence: TGTGCCAGCAGTTCAATACAGGGGGCGGACTACGAGCAGTACTTC.

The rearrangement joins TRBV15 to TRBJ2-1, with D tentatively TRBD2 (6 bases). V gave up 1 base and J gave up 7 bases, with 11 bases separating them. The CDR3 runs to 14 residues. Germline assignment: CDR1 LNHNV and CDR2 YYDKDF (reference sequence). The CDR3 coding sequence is TGTGCCACCAGCAGAGCGGACTACAAGAATGAGCAGTTCTTC. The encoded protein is CATSRADYKNEQFF.

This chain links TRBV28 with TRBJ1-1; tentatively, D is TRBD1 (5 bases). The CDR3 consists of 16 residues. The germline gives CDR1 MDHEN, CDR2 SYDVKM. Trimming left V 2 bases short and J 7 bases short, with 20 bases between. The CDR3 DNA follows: TGTGCCAGCAGTTTAGTTAGCTTCTCCAAGGGGCATGAAGCTTTCTTT. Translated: CASSLVSFSKGHEAFF.

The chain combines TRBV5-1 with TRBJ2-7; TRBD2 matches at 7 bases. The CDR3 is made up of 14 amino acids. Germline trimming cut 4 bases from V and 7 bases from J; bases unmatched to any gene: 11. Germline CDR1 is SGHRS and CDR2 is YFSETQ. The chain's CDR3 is CASSPSGVAGEQYF. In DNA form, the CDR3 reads TGCGCCAGCAGCCCGAGCGGGGTAGCGGGTGAGCAGTACTTC.

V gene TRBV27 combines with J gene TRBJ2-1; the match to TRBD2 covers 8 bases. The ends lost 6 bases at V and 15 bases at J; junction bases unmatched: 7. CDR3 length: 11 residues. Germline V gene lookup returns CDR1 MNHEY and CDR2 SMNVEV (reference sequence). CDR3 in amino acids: CASSASGRSFF. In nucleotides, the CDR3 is TGTGCCAGCAGCGCAAGCGGGAGATCGTTCTTC.

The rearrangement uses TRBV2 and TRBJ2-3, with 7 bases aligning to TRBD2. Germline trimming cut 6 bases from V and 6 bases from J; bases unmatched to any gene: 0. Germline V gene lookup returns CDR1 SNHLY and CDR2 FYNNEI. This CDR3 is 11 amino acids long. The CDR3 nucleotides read TGTGCCAGCAGGGGGGGGGATACGCAGTATTTT. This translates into CASRGGDTQYF. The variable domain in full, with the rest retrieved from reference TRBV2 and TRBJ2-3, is EPEVTQTPSHQVTQMGQEVILRCVPISNHLYFYWYRQILGQKVEFLVSFYNNEISEKSEIFDDQFSVERPDGSNFTLKIRSTKLEDSAMYFCASRGGDTQYFGPGTRLTVL.

The CDR3 spells CASSLRSSGVQETQYF. In DNA, the CDR3 is TGTGCCAGCAGCTTGAGGTCTAGCGGGGTCCAAGAGACCCAGTACTTC. The rearrangement uses TRBV5-6 and TRBJ2-5; 9 bases align to TRBD2. The V and J ends lost 1 base and 1 base, in that order; junction bases with no gene match: 5. Germline assignment: CDR1 SGHDT and CDR2 YYEEEE. The CDR3 covers 16 residues.

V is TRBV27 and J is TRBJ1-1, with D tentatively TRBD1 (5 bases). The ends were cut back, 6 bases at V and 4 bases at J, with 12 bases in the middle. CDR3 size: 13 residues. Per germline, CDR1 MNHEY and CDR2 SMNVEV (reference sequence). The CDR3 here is CASRAGVGTEAFF. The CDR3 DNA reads TGTGCCAGCAGGGCGGGGGTGGGCACTGAAGCTTTCTTT.

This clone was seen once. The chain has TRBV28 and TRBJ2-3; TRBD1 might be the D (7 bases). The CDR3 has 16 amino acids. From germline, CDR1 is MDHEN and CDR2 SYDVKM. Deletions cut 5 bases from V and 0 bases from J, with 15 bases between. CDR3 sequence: CASSPRTGGSTDTQYF. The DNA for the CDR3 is TGTGCCAGCAGTCCGCGGACAGGAGGGAGCACAGATACGCAGTATTTT.

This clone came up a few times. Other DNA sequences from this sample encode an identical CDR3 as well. Written as DNA, the CDR3 is TGCGCCAGCAGCTTGGACAGGGCCTATGGCTACACCTTC. Its translation is CASSLDRAYGYTF. This sequence joins TRBV5-1 and TRBJ1-2, with a weak D call TRBD1 (6 bases). Germline V CDR1 and CDR2: SGHRS, YFSETQ. With 0 bases removed from V and 4 bases from J, the gap between germline ends came to 7 bases. The CDR3 is 13 amino acids.

In DNA form, the CDR3 reads TGTGCCAGCAGCTTCCGACTAGCAGATTTACGAGGGCAGTACTTC. Translating it yields CASSFRLADLRGQYF. The chain combines TRBV13 with TRBJ2-7; 7 bases match TRBD2. V lost 3 bases to trimming and J lost 9 bases; unmatched junction nucleotides: 14. CDR1 is PRHDT, CDR2 FYEKMQ, per germline (reference sequence). The CDR3 contains 15 residues. Full variable domain (missing parts from reference TRBV13 and TRBJ2-7): AAGVIQSPRHLIKEKRETATLKCYPIPRHDTVYWYQQGPGQDPQFLISFYEKMQSDKGSIPDRFSAQQFSDYHSELNMSSLELGDSALYFCASSFRLADLRGQYFGPGTRLTVT.

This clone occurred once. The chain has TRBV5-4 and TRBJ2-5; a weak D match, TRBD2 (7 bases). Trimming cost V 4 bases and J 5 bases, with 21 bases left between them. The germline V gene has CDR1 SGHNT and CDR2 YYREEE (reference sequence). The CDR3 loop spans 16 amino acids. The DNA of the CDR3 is TGTGCCAGCAGCCCGTCTCGGGGCGGGGGCTGGGAGACCCAGTACTTC. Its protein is CASSPSRGGGWETQYF.

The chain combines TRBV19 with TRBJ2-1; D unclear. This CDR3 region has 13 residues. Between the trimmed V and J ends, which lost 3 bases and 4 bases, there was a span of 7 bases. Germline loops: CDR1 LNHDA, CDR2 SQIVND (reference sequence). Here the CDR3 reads CASSMNGYNEQFF. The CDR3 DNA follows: TGTGCCAGTAGTATGAACGGGTACAATGAGCAGTTCTTC.

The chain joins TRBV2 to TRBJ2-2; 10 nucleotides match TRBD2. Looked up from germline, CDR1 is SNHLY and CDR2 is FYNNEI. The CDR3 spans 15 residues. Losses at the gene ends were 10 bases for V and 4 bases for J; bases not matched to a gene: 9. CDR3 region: CATNLLAGPTGELFF. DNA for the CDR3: TGTGCCACTAACCTACTAGCGGGACCCACCGGGGAGCTGTTTTTT.

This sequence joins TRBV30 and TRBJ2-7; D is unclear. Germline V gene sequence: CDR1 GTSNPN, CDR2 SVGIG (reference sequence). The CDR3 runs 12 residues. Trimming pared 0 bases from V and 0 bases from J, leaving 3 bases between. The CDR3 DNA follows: TGTGCCTGGAGTGTACACTCCTACGAGCAGTACTTC. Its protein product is CAWSVHSYEQYF.

The CDR3 region has the DNA TGTGCCAGCAGCCTACGCTGGACAGGGCAAGAGACCCAGTACTTC. Its translation is CASSLRWTGQETQYF. The gene calls are TRBV7-6 and TRBJ2-5; 8 bases align to TRBD1. Germline assignment: CDR1 SGHVS and CDR2 FNYEAQ. Trimming took 5 bases from V and 2 from J; bases not matched to a gene: 7. CDR3 length equals 15 residues.

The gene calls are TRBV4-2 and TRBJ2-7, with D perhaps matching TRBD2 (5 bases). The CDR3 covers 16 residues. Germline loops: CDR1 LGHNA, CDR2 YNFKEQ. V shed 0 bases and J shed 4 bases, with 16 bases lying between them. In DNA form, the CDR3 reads TGTGCCAGCAGCCAAGATCTTGAGGGAGCTGCGTACGAGCAGTACTTC. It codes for CASSQDLEGAAYEQYF.

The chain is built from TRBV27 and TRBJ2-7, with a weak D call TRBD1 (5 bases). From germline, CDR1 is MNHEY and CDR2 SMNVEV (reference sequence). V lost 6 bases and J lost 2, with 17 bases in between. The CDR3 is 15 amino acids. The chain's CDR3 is CASRPSGLPTYEQYF. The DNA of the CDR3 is TGTGCCAGCAGACCGTCAGGGCTACCTACCTACGAGCAGTACTTC.

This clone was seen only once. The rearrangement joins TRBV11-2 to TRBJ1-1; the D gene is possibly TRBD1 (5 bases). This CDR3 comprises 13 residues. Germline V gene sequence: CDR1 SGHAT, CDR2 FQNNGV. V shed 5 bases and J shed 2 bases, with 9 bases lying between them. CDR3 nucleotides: TGTGCCAGCAGCCCGGGACTAAACACTGAAGCTTTCTTT. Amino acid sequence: CASSPGLNTEAFF.

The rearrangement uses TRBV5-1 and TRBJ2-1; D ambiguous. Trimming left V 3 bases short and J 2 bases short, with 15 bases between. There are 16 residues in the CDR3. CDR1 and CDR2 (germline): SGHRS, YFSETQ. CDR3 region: CASSSRLMSPYNEQFF. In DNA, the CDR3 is TGCGCCAGCAGCTCCCGTCTTATGAGCCCCTACAATGAGCAGTTCTTC.

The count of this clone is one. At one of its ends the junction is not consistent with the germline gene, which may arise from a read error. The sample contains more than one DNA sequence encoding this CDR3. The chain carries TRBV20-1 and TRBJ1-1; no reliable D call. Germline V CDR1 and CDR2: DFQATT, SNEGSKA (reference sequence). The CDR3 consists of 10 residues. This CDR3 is CSASIEGAFF. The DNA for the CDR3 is TGCAGCGCTAGTATTGAGGGAGCTTTCTTT.

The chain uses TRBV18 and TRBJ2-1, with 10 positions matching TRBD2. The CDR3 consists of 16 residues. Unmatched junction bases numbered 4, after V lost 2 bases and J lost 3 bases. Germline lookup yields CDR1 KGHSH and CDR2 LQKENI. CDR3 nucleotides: TGTGCCAGCTCACCAGTCAGGACTAGCGGCTACAATGAGCAGTTCTTC. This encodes CASSPVRTSGYNEQFF.

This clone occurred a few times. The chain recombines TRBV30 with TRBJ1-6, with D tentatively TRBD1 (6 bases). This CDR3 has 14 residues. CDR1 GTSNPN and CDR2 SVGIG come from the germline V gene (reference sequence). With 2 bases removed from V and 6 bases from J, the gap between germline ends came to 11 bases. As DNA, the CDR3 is TGTGCCTGGAGTAGAGGACAGCTTAATTCACCCCTCCACTTT. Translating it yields CAWSRGQLNSPLHF. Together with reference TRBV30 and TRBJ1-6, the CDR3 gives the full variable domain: SQTIHQWPATLVQPVGSPLSLECTVEGTSNPNLYWYRQAAGRGLQLLFYSVGIGQISSEVPQNLSASRPQDRQFILSSKKLLLSDSGFYLCAWSRGQLNSPLHFGNGTRLTVT.

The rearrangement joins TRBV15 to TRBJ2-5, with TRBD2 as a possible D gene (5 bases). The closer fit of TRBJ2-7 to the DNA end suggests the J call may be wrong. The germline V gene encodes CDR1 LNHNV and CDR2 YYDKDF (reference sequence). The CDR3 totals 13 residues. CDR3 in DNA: TGTGCCACCAGCGCTGGTAGGGAGTACGAGCAGTACTTC. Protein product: CATSAGREYEQYF.